A selection of T cell receptor beta chains follows, all from one sample in a study of T cell responses to AZD1222 COVID-19 vaccine. Libraries were prepared by immunoSEQ multiplex PCR; TCRdb keeps only in-frame clonotypes and omits some of them. Of 100,000 to 150,000 clones in the sample, about nine tenths were seen once. The input for sequencing was peripheral blood, taken on day 0 of AZD1222 vaccination. Receptor source: an adult in good health. CDR3s include the opening cysteine and the closing phenylalanine or tryptophan. The D gene is left open where the match is weak. Clone size is shown for a subset of rows, as once, few, many or a class of expanded clone.

V	D	size	J	DNA	CDR3
TRBV2	TRBD2	NA	TRBJ2-1	TGTGCCAGCAGGAACGGACTAGCCGGTAGGGAGTTCTTC	CASRNGLAGREFF
TRBV27	TRBD2	NA	TRBJ2-1	TGTGCCAGCAGCCTACTAGCGGGGGGGCCTAATGAGCAGTTCTTC	CASSLLAGGPNEQFF
TRBV12-5	NA	NA	TRBJ1-5	TGTGCTAGTGGCTGGGGCAGCAATCAGCCCCAGCATTTT	CASGWGSNQPQHF
TRBV13	NA	NA	TRBJ1-2	TGTGCCAGCAGCTCCGGGACGGGGAACTATGGCTACACCTTC	CASSSGTGNYGYTF
TRBV5-6	TRBD2	NA	TRBJ2-3	TGTGCCAGCAGATACCTAGCGGGCCCCCCGGTAGATACGCAGTATTTT	CASRYLAGPPVDTQYF
TRBV5-1	NA	NA	TRBJ2-5	TGCGCCAGCAGCTTGGCGGCAGGGTCACGAGAGACCCAGTACTTC	CASSLAAGSRETQYF
TRBV28	TRBD1	NA	TRBJ1-6	TGTGCCAGCAGTTTGGACAGGGGTAATTCACCCCTCCACTTT	CASSLDRGNSPLHF
TRBV28	NA	few	TRBJ2-7	TGTGCCAGCAGTTTAGTTTGGGAGAGGTACGAGCAGTACTTC	CASSLVWERYEQYF
TRBV6-5	TRBD2	NA	TRBJ2-3	TGTGCCAGTAGCGGCGGGGGGGTAGATACGCAGTATTTT	CASSGGGVDTQYF
TRBV7-8	TRBD2	NA	TRBJ2-5	TGTGCCAGCAGTGGGAGGGTACAAGAGACCCAGTACTTC	CASSGRVQETQYF
TRBV5-6	TRBD1	NA	TRBJ1-5	TGTGCCAGCAGCCCAGGACAGGGGTATCAGCCCCAGCATTTT	CASSPGQGYQPQHF
TRBV6-2/TRBV6-3	NA	once	TRBJ2-7	TGTGCCAGCAGTCAGGATCCGTCTCGAGGCGAGCAGTACTTC	CASSQDPSRGEQYF
TRBV23-1	TRBD1	NA	TRBJ2-7	TGCGCCAGCGGAAAGCAGACAGGGTCCTACGAGCAGTACTTC	CASGKQTGSYEQYF
TRBV21-1	NA	NA	TRBJ1-5	TGTGCCAGCAGCAGTGGCAGCCGATTCCATCAGCCCCAGCATTTT	CASSSGSRFHQPQHF
TRBV30	NA	few	TRBJ2-5	TGTGCCTGGAGTTTACTGTCCCAAGAGACCCAGTACTTC	CAWSLLSQETQYF
TRBV5-5	NA	NA	TRBJ1-1	TGTGCCAGCAGCTTCGTTACTGAAGCTTTCTTT	CASSFVTEAFF
TRBV7-9	NA	NA	TRBJ1-4	TGTGCCAGCACCCCACCGGGGATTTTGGCTAATGAAAAACTGTTTTTT	CASTPPGILANEKLFF
TRBV28	TRBD1	NA	TRBJ1-1	TGTGCCAGCAGTTTAGGGGGGCCAGGGGGCTGGATGAACACTGAAGCTTTCTTT	CASSLGGPGGWMNTEAFF
TRBV7-6	NA	NA	TRBJ1-1	TGTGCCAGCAGCCCCCGTTCGACAGACACTGAAGCTTTCTTT	CASSPRSTDTEAFF
TRBV15	NA	NA	TRBJ1-1	TGTGCCACCAGTTCCAGGGAGAACACTGAAGCTTTCTTT	CATSSRENTEAFF
TRBV21-1	NA	NA	TRBJ2-3	TGTGCCAGCAGCAAAGGGCGGGAGTGCCCAGATACGCAGTATTTT	CASSKGRECPDTQYF
TRBV29-1	NA	once	TRBJ1-1	TGCAGCGTCGCGGGGCTGGGCGACCGGGATTTAGCTTTCTTT	CSVAGLGDRDLAFF
TRBV30	TRBD2	NA	TRBJ2-7	TGTGCCTGGAGTCCTAGCGGACTCCTGGGAGAGCAGTACTTC	CAWSPSGLLGEQYF
TRBV7-9	NA	NA	TRBJ1-3	TGTGCCAGCAGCTTAGTCACGGGATCTGGAAACACCATATATTTT	CASSLVTGSGNTIYF
TRBV5-1	NA	NA	TRBJ2-3	TGCGCCAGCAGGGCTGAAGGAGATACGCAGTATTTT	CASRAEGDTQYF
TRBV2	TRBD2	NA	TRBJ2-1	TGTGCCAGCACTCCCCGAAGGAGCGGGGATGAGCAGTTCTTC	CASTPRRSGDEQFF
TRBV19	TRBD2	once	TRBJ2-1	TGTGCCAGTAGTATAGGGACTAGCGGGGCTAGCTCCTACAATGAGCAGTTCTTC	CASSIGTSGASSYNEQFF
TRBV28	NA	few	TRBJ2-6	TGTGCCAGCAGTTTCCCTACAGGAACTGGGGCCAACGTCCTGACTTTC	CASSFPTGTGANVLTF
TRBV28	NA	NA	TRBJ1-2	TGTGCCAGCAGTTTGACGGGACTGGGCCGTGGCTACACCTTC	CASSLTGLGRGYTF
TRBV24-1	TRBD2	few	TRBJ2-2	TGTGCCACCGGAGGGACTAGCTGGGACACCGGGGAGCTGTTTTTT	CATGGTSWDTGELFF
TRBV19	TRBD1	NA	TRBJ2-7	TGTGCCAGTAGTCCTGGGACAGGGGGCGTTTACGAGCAGTACTTC	CASSPGTGGVYEQYF
TRBV10-3	TRBD1	NA	TRBJ2-3	TGTGCCATCAAGGGGGGACAGGGGTTCACAGATACGCAGTATTTT	CAIKGGQGFTDTQYF
TRBV28	NA	NA	TRBJ1-2	TGTGCCAGCAGTTTAAGCACTCGTTGGGATAGCTACACCTTC	CASSLSTRWDSYTF
TRBV30	NA	once	TRBJ2-3	TGTGCCTGGACCCGAGGTGGATCCGTGGATACGCAGTATTTT	CAWTRGGSVDTQYF
TRBV19	TRBD1	NA	TRBJ1-5	TGTGCCAGTAGTATACCTCCGGGACAGGGAAGCAATCAGCCCCAGCATTTT	CASSIPPGQGSNQPQHF
TRBV30	TRBD2	once	TRBJ2-7	TGTGCCTGGAGACTTAGCGGGAGGGCCTACGAGCAGTACTTC	CAWRLSGRAYEQYF
TRBV6-5	NA	NA	TRBJ1-4	TGTGCCAGCAGTTCAGGACACCTTGAAAAACTGTTTTTT	CASSSGHLEKLFF
TRBV28	NA	NA	TRBJ2-7	TGTGCTTCGGGGGTTTCTTACGAGCAGTACTTC	CASGVSYEQYF
TRBV12-3/TRBV12-4	NA	NA	TRBJ1-2	TGTGCCAGCAGCTTTACAGGGTTGGAGGGCTACACCTTC	CASSFTGLEGYTF
TRBV5-4	TRBD1	NA	TRBJ1-5	TGTGCCAGCAGCTTGGACAGGGGCTCTGGTCAGCCCCAGCATTTT	CASSLDRGSGQPQHF
TRBV19	NA	NA	TRBJ2-5	TGTGCCAGTAGCGTGGGTCCCGTAGAGACCCAGTACTTC	CASSVGPVETQYF
TRBV5-1	TRBD1	NA	TRBJ1-2	TGCGCCAGCAGCTTGGGACAGGGCGACTATGGCTACACCTTC	CASSLGQGDYGYTF
TRBV7-2	NA	NA	TRBJ1-2	TGTGCCAGCAGCTTAGATAGCGGGGGCGCGGGTGGCTACACCTTC	CASSLDSGGAGGYTF
TRBV21-1	NA	NA	TRBJ2-3	TGTGCCAGCAGCACCAGACAGTCCTCTGGCACAGATACGCAGTATTTT	CASSTRQSSGTDTQYF
TRBV4-1	NA	NA	TRBJ2-7	TGCGCCAGCAGCCCGGAGGGGGGGCGGGTCGAGCAGTACTTC	CASSPEGGRVEQYF
TRBV11-2	NA	NA	TRBJ2-7	TGTGCCAGCAGCTTAAGCCGACGGGAGCAGTACTTC	CASSLSRREQYF
TRBV9	TRBD2	NA	TRBJ2-7	TGTGCCAGCAGCGTAGGCCCCTCGCCGGGGGGCTACGAGCAGTACTTC	CASSVGPSPGGYEQYF
TRBV27	NA	NA	TRBJ2-7	TGTGCCAGCAGTCCCAGAGGGGCCTCCTACGAGCAGTACTTC	CASSPRGASYEQYF
TRBV6-5	NA	NA	TRBJ1-5	TGTGCCAGCTCGGAAGGATATCAGCCCCAGCATTTT	CASSEGYQPQHF
TRBV28	NA	few	TRBJ1-2	TGTGCCAGCAGTTCGAGGACCTATGGCTACACCTTC	CASSSRTYGYTF
TRBV5-1	NA	NA	TRBJ2-3	TGCGCCAGCAGCTACCGACAGGGCACAGATACGCAGTATTTT	CASSYRQGTDTQYF
TRBV19	NA	NA	TRBJ1-2	TGTGCCAGTACCTCCGGAATGGGAGGCTACACCTTC	CASTSGMGGYTF
TRBV5-1	NA	NA	TRBJ1-2	TGCGCCAGCAGCCCCCAGGACAGAGTCTACACCTTC	CASSPQDRVYTF
TRBV29-1	TRBD1	NA	TRBJ2-7	TGCAGCGTTGGGACAGGGGGGAAGAACGAGCAGTACTTC	CSVGTGGKNEQYF
TRBV6-2/TRBV6-3	NA	NA	TRBJ1-5	TGTGCCAGCAGTTCCCAGGGTCAGCCCCAGCATTTT	CASSSQGQPQHF